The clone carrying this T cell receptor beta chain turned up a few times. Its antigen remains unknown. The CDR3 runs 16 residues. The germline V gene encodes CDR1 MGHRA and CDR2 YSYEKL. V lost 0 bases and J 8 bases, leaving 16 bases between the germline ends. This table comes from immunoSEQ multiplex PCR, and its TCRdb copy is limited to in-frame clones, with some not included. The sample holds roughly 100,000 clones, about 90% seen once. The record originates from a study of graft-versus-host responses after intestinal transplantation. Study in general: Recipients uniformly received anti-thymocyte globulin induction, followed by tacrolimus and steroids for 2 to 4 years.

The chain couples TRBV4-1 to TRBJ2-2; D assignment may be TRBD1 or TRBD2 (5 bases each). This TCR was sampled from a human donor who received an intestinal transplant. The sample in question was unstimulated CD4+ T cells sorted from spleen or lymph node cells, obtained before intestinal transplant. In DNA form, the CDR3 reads TGCGCCAGCAGCCAAGACGGGGCTTCTAACCGGGGGGAGCTGTTTTTT. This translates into CASSQDGASNRGELFF.